The clone carrying this T cell receptor (beta chain) was observed a single time. The data stem from a study of blood T cell repertoires in COVID-19. The table came from immunoSEQ multiplex PCR; TCRdb's copy has only in-frame clones and leaves some out. The data contain a few hundred thousand clones, about 87% of them singletons. CDR3 length: 15 residues. V lost 3 bases to trimming and J lost 1 base, with 12 bases between them. The V gene's germline CDR1 is SGDLS and CDR2 YYNGEE. The receptor was isolated from a woman aged 45-65 years who had recovered from COVID-19. The sequenced material came from PBMCs or T cells enriched from blood (not recorded which). The rearrangement uses TRBV9 and TRBJ2-3, with TRBD2 as a possible D gene (6 bases). CDR3 sequence reads: CASSAGDWRTDTQYF. The CDR3 DNA sequence: TGTGCCAGCAGCGCGGGGGACTGGCGCACAGATACGCAGTATTTT.